The entry below gives a single T cell receptor (beta chain) sequence along with its context. Antigen specificity is unknown. The data stem from a study of sequential checkpoint blockade in melanoma. Study summary: Patients were randomized 1:1 to nivolumab-then-ipilimumab or ipilimumab-then-nivolumab first-line. DNA from around 87 pretreatment tumor samples underwent TCRβ immunosequencing.

As to treatment: randomized to nivolumab then ipilimumab (arm A) or the reverse (arm B). Whole-study results and caveats: Rising tumor T-cell fraction and clonality meant about 30 times likelier benefit. Tumor T-cell fraction and clonality correlated with PD-L1 and CD8+ counts.

This CDR3 has 14 residues. CDR1 and CDR2 (germline): MNHGY, SAAAGT. V lost 6 bases and J 2 bases, leaving 14 bases between the germline ends. TCRdb's table, derived via immunoSEQ multiplex PCR, lists solely in-frame clones and lacks some. The data show approximately 6,300 clones, with approximately 26% seen just once and approximately 9.7% held by the top ten. The specimen comprised tumor tissue (inferred from file names), sampled from a patient given nivolumab and ipilimumab in sequence. The chain is built from TRBV6-8 and TRBJ2-7, with D perhaps TRBD1 or TRBD2 (6 bases each). This clonotype was sampled from a human donor with melanoma. CDR3 in DNA: TGTGCCAGCAGGGAGGGGGATCCCCCCTACGAGCAGTACTTC. It specifies CASREGDPPYEQYF.